Reported below is one T cell receptor beta chain. This entry belongs to a study of blood T cell repertoires in COVID-19. Study-level information: Acute-phase and convalescent COVID-19 samples originated in the United States, Italy and Spain. T cells, B-cell-depleted T cells, or PBMCs provided the cDNA or gDNA that served as material.

Per the authors' pipeline: Amplification of reference gene primers provided the estimated nucleated cell counts. Method: immunoSEQ multiplex PCR; TCRdb's copy keeps in-frame clones and lacks some. For V, J and clone size, that table is used; D and trimming come from the DNA. The sample contains about 97,000 clones, around 92% of which appear only once. Trimming took 7 bases from V and 5 from J; bases not matched to a gene: 9. The CDR3 sequence is 15 residues long. Looked up from germline, CDR1 is SNHLY and CDR2 is FYNNEI. The genes are TRBV2 and TRBJ2-2; 8 bases match TRBD2. Sequenced input: peripheral blood. The clonotype originates from a middle-aged man with active COVID-19. The CDR3 region is CASTSSGGGTGELFF. The DNA of the CDR3 is TGTGCCAGCACCTCGTCGGGAGGGGGTACCGGGGAGCTGTTTTTT.